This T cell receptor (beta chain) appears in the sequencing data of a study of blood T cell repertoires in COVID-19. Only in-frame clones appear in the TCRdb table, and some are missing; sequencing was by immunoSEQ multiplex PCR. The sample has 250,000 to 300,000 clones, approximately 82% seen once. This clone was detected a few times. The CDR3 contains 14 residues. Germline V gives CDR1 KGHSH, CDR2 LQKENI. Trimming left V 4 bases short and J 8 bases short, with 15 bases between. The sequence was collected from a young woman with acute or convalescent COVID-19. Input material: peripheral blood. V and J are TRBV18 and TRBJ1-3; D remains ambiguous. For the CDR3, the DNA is TGTGCCAGCTCACAGACGGGATCAGAAGACACCATATATTTT. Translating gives CASSQTGSEDTIYF.